The 28 T cell receptor beta chains in this list originate from one sample, sequenced in a study of blood T cells in healthy people across ages. Alongside a J-beta primer mix, a sample-barcoded 5' primer served in a second PCR lasting about 7 to 12 cycles. MiXCR was run by TCRdb on the 5' RACE reads, yielding one entry per CDR3 protein. The table lists fewer than 1.5 million distinct CDR3 sequences, 40% to 50% of them singletons. Sequenced material: blood. These receptors were obtained from a woman under 30 in good health.

This clonotype was found a few times. The genes are TRBV29-1 and TRBJ1-5, with D uncertain. The CDR3 extends over 10 amino acids. CDR1 and CDR2 from the germline V gene are SQVTM and ANQGSEA. The CDR3 nucleotides are TGCACCGGGAGAGGGAAGCCCCAGCATTTT. Protein product: CTGRGKPQHF. Full variable domain (rest looked up from reference TRBV29-1 and TRBJ1-5): SAVISQKPSRDICQRGTSLTIQCQVDSQVTMMFWYRQQPGQSLTLIATANQGSEATYESGFVIDKFPISRPNLTFSTLTVSNMSPEDSSIYLCTGRGKPQHFGDGTRLSIL.

V gene TRBV6-6 combines with J gene TRBJ1-2; D not certain. Between the trimmed V and J ends, which lost 2 bases and 13 bases, there was a span of 20 bases. Per germline, CDR1 MNHNY and CDR2 SVGAGI (reference sequence). CDR3 length: 14 residues. The CDR3 DNA is TGTGCCAGCAGTTACGCGAAGGATGGGGTTGTTGGCACCTTC. Its protein product is CASSYAKDGVVGTF.

This clonotype was seen repeatedly, ten times or more. The chain carries TRBV10-3 and TRBJ2-3, with TRBD2 matching 9 bases. The ends lost 3 bases at V and 5 bases at J; junction bases unmatched: 9. The germline CDR1 and CDR2 sequences are ENHRY and SYGVKD. The CDR3 is 16 residues long. CDR3 nucleotides: TGTGCCATCAGTGATGGTCTAGCGGGGCCCGTAGATACGCAGTATTTT. This sequence encodes CAISDGLAGPVDTQYF.

This clonotype was seen a handful of times. This chain joins TRBV3-1 and TRBJ2-7; perhaps TRBD1 as D (6 bases). V shed 1 base and J shed 11 bases, with 12 bases lying between them. The CDR3 is 12 amino acids. CDR1 and CDR2 from the germline V gene are LGHDT and YNNKEL (reference sequence). DNA of the CDR3: TGTGCCAGCAGCCAAGGACAGGCTGTGGAGTACTTC. Translated: CASSQGQAVEYF.

In this sample, this clonotype turned up a few times. This chain connects TRBV21-1 to TRBJ2-1. TRBV21-1 is assigned pseudogene status. The CDR3 extends over 15 amino acids. CDR3 in amino acids: CASSTHTGYYNEQFF. For the CDR3, the DNA is TGTGCCAGCAGCACCCACACTGGTTACTACAATGAGCAGTTCTTC.

The gene calls are TRBV6-6 and TRBJ1-6, with 7 bases matching TRBD1. V gave up 2 bases and J gave up 6 bases; unmatched junction bases: 10. The CDR3 runs to 17 residues. CDR1 and CDR2 (germline): MNHNY, SVGAGI (reference sequence). The CDR3 nucleotides read TGTGCCAGCAGTTACCAGCCGAGTGGGACAGTTAATTCACCCCTCCACTTT. It translates to CASSYQPSGTVNSPLHF.

The chain couples TRBV4-1 to TRBJ2-5, with 11 bases lining up with TRBD1. The CDR3 runs 15 residues. The germline gives CDR1 MGHRA, CDR2 YSYEKL. V lost 3 bases to trimming and J lost 5 bases; unmatched junction nucleotides: 5. The CDR3, as DNA: TGCGCCAGCAGCCAGCCGGGACAGGGGGTTGAGACCCAGTACTTC. This sequence encodes CASSQPGQGVETQYF.

The table lists this clonotype with many counts. The chain recombines TRBV29-1 with TRBJ2-5, with TRBD1 identical over 8 bases. The CDR3 runs to 13 residues. Trimming removed 6 bases from V and 5 bases from J; junction bases left unmatched: 8. Germline V gene data show CDR1 as SQVTM and CDR2 as ANQGSEA. The CDR3 loop is CSVQGAPKETQYF. The CDR3 nucleotides are TGCAGCGTCCAGGGGGCCCCCAAGGAGACCCAGTACTTC.

The CDR3 loop is CASSHLTGTYEQYF. Here the CDR3 DNA reads TGCGCCAGCAGCCATCTAACAGGGACCTACGAGCAGTACTTC. This sequence joins TRBV4-1 and TRBJ2-7; tentatively, D is TRBD1 (6 bases). V lost 3 bases and J lost 2, with 11 bases in between. The CDR3 sequence is 14 residues long. CDR1 MGHRA and CDR2 YSYEKL come from the germline V gene.

In regard to this clonotype: Mismatch with germline at one junction end may stem from a read error. The chain recombines TRBV6-2 or TRBV6-3 with TRBJ1-2, with 7 positions matching TRBD1. CDR3 length: 14 amino acids. Germline V gene lookup returns CDR1 MNHEY and CDR2 SVGEGT. The CDR3 loop reads CASSYPGQFYGYPF. The CDR3 nucleotides read TGTGCCAGCAGTTACCCGGGACAGTTCTATGGCTACCCCTTC.

This clonotype was seen many times. The rearrangement uses TRBV7-2 and TRBJ2-3; the match to TRBD2 covers 10 bases. CDR3 length equals 16 residues. V was pared by 2 bases and J by 2 bases, with 4 bases of the junction left unmatched. In germline, CDR1 is SGHTA, CDR2 FQGNSA. The CDR3 coding sequence is TGTGCCAGCAGCTTACTAGCGGGGGTGACCACAGATACGCAGTATTTT. Translation: CASSLLAGVTTDTQYF.

V usage is TRBV6-5 and J usage is TRBJ2-4; 8 nucleotides agree with TRBD2. The CDR3 is made up of 15 amino acids. Trimming removed 11 bases from V and 4 bases from J; junction bases left unmatched: 13. Germline V gene lookup returns CDR1 MNHEY and CDR2 SVGAGI. CDR3 residues: CAVTPGGADKNIQYF. The CDR3 bases are TGTGCCGTCACACCGGGGGGGGCGGATAAAAACATTCAGTACTTC.

This clonotype was observed a handful of times. This chain uses TRBV6-5 with TRBJ2-2; 7 bases match TRBD1. V shed 7 bases and J 7 bases; nucleotides not matched to a gene: 9. This CDR3 is 14 amino acids long. In germline, CDR1 is MNHEY, CDR2 SVGAGI. CDR3 amino acids: CASKETGTHGELFF. CDR3 in DNA: TGTGCCAGCAAAGAGACAGGGACCCACGGGGAGCTGTTTTTT.

V and J are TRBV7-3 and TRBJ2-1; D perhaps matches TRBD1 (5 bases). Looked up from germline, CDR1 is SGHTA and CDR2 is FQGTGA. Trimming took off 4 bases at V and 12 bases at J, with 22 bases between the two ends. This CDR3 has 15 residues. CDR3 bases: TGTGCCAGCAGCTCCTCAGGGCCCCCGGCAGAACGGCAGTTCTTC. Translated, it gives CASSSSGPPAERQFF.

The chain combines TRBV12-3 or TRBV12-4 with TRBJ2-5; 11 nucleotides align to TRBD2. The J segment lost 11 bases and the V segment lost 4 bases, leaving 12 bases of the junction unmatched. The CDR3 loop spans 15 amino acids. As DNA, the CDR3 is TGTGCCAGCAGTTCGGGACTAGCGGTGATGGATGAGCAGTACTTC. Its protein product is CASSSGLAVMDEQYF.

In this sample, this clonotype turned up a few times. V and J are TRBV6-5 and TRBJ2-1; D is uncertain. The germline gives CDR1 MNHEY, CDR2 SVGAGI. Trimming cost V 7 bases and J 2 bases, with 18 bases left between them. CDR3 size: 16 residues. Written as DNA, the CDR3 is TGTGCCAGCACCGAGGCGATCGGCTCAACCTACAATGAGCAGTTCTTC. Its translation: CASTEAIGSTYNEQFF.

The rearrangement joins TRBV20-1 to TRBJ2-1; TRBD2 agrees at 10 bases. CDR3 length equals 17 residues. The V gene's germline CDR1 is DFQATT and CDR2 SNEGSKA (reference sequence). V shed 5 bases, J shed 0 bases, and the junction held 10 bases outside the gene matches. CDR3 in amino acids: CSAQAGTSADSYNEQFF. In DNA form, the CDR3 reads TGCAGTGCTCAAGCCGGGACTAGCGCGGACTCCTACAATGAGCAGTTCTTC.

This chain uses TRBV6-5 with TRBJ1-1, with 7 bases aligning to TRBD1. The CDR3 length is 15 residues. V shed 5 bases and J 5 bases; nucleotides not matched to a gene: 11. Germline loops: CDR1 MNHEY, CDR2 SVGAGI. CDR3 sequence (DNA): TGTGCCAGCAGTACCCGAGAAGGGGGCCGGACTGAAGCTTTCTTT. This gives the protein CASSTREGGRTEAFF.

This clonotype occurred a few times. The chain uses TRBV5-1 and TRBJ2-7; the match to TRBD1 covers 7 bases. The V gene end was trimmed by 10 bases and the J gene end by 5 bases; junction bases not matched to a gene: 15. Looked up from germline, CDR1 is SGHRS and CDR2 is YFSETQ. The CDR3 covers 14 residues. The CDR3 nucleotides are TGCGCCTCCTTCCGGGACAGCGCTTACAACGAGCAGTACTTC. Residues: CASFRDSAYNEQYF.

The V gene is TRBV20-1, the J gene TRBJ2-1; the match to TRBD2 covers 12 bases. Trimming removed 3 bases from V and 8 bases from J; junction bases left unmatched: 14. The CDR3 extends over 17 amino acids. Germline CDR1 is DFQATT and CDR2 is SNEGSKA (reference sequence). DNA for the CDR3: TGCAGTGCTAGCTACTTCCTAGCGGGAGGGCCCGGGGATGAGCAGTTCTTC. Protein product: CSASYFLAGGPGDEQFF.

Note on this clonotype: An end of the junction does not agree with germline; a read error may underlie this. The chain joins TRBV28 to TRBJ1-2, with D perhaps matching TRBD1 (6 bases). Germline loops: CDR1 MDHEN, CDR2 SYDVKM. The CDR3 covers 14 residues. The CDR3 region has the DNA TGTGCCAGCACTCCCCCTGCCCGGGGGCAGGGCTGCACCTTC. It translates to CASTPPARGQGCTF.

This clonotype was detected a few times. The rearrangement joins TRBV6-6 to TRBJ2-5, with 14 bases lining up with TRBD2. Germline loops: CDR1 MNHNY, CDR2 SVGAGI (reference sequence). The trim removed 8 bases at V and 2 bases at J, leaving 1 base unmatched. The CDR3 covers 14 residues. The CDR3 reads CASWTSGGQETQYF. The CDR3 DNA is TGTGCCAGCTGGACTAGCGGGGGGCAAGAGACCCAGTACTTC.

This clonotype has only a few counts. The chain employs TRBV4-1 and TRBJ2-7, with no clear D. Trimming took off 2 bases at V and 0 bases at J, with 8 bases between the two ends. The CDR3 spans 14 residues. CDR1 and CDR2 (germline): MGHRA, YSYEKL. This CDR3 reads CASSQMRSSYEQYF. DNA for the CDR3: TGCGCCAGCAGCCAAATGAGAAGCTCCTACGAGCAGTACTTC.

This clonotype came up a few times. The genes are TRBV29-1 and TRBJ1-2; D possibly corresponds to TRBD1 (6 bases). This CDR3 has 13 amino acids. Trimming stripped 5 bases from V and 7 bases from J, with 17 bases between. Germline values: CDR1 SQVTM, CDR2 ANQGSEA. The CDR3 coding sequence is TGCAGCGTTCGGGGGGCCTATGAGGGTGGCTACACCTTC. It codes for CSVRGAYEGGYTF.

This clonotype was counted at least ten times. The chain recombines TRBV2 with TRBJ1-4; maybe TRBD1 (6 bases). Germline CDR1 is SNHLY and CDR2 is FYNNEI. The CDR3 consists of 14 residues. V was cut by 6 bases and J by 3 bases, with 11 bases left in between. CDR3 DNA: TGTGCCAGCAGGTCGGACAGTCCTAATGAAAAACTGTTTTTT. Translating it yields CASRSDSPNEKLFF.

The chain is built from TRBV5-1 and TRBJ1-2; D gene uncertain. The CDR3 sequence is 15 residues long. The germline CDR1 and CDR2 sequences are SGHRS and YFSETQ. The V and J ends lost 3 bases and 0 bases respectively, with 12 bases between them. The CDR3 coding sequence is TGCGCCAGCAGCTCCGCCCCGGGGTCTAACTATGGCTACACCTTC. It encodes CASSSAPGSNYGYTF. Supplemented by reference TRBV5-1 and TRBJ1-2, the full variable domain reads KAGVTQTPRYLIKTRGQQVTLSCSPISGHRSVSWYQQTPGQGLQFLFEYFSETQRNKGNFPGRFSGRQFSNSRSEMNVSTLELGDSALYLCASSSAPGSNYGYTFGSGTRLTVV.

The rearrangement uses TRBV6-5 and TRBJ1-2, with TRBD1 identical over 8 bases. CDR3 length: 17 amino acids. With 4 bases clipped from V and 4 bases from J, the junction kept 14 bases outside the gene matches. Looked up from germline, CDR1 is MNHEY and CDR2 is SVGAGI. The CDR3 region has the DNA TGTGCCAGCAGTTTGTCCAGGGGGCTCCAATCTGTCTATGGCTACACCTTC. Translating gives CASSLSRGLQSVYGYTF.

This clonotype was found once. Germline and junction disagree at one end, which may indicate a read error. The genes are TRBV7-9 and TRBJ2-5; possible D gene TRBD1, 6 bases. Germline lookup yields CDR1 SEHNR and CDR2 FQNEAQ (reference sequence). This CDR3 contains 16 residues. CDR3 region: CTSSPGVLRYQETQYF. The CDR3 DNA sequence: TGTACCAGCAGCCCAGGGGTGTTGCGGTACCAAGAGACCCAGTACTTC.